This T cell receptor (beta chain) was identified in a study of blood T cell repertoires in COVID-19. Whole-study context: Acute and convalescent COVID-19 specimens originated in the United States, Italy and Spain. T cells, B-cell-depleted T cells, or PBMCs provided the cDNA or gDNA that served as material.

The assay was immunoSEQ multiplex PCR, and TCRdb's table has in-frame clones only and misses some. The sample records about 370,000 clones, 90% to 95% being singletons. Across 24 US areas, participants ranged in age from roughly 18 to 95 years. All exposed participants met a person with COVID-19 within 2 weeks before entering the study. CDR1 and CDR2 (germline): SGHVS, FQNEAQ. Trimming cost V 5 bases and J 1 base; bases outside gene matches: 4. The CDR3 has 14 residues. Source material: PBMCs or T cells enriched from blood (not recorded which). This receptor was identified in a woman aged 40 to 50 who had been exposed to COVID-19. V and J are TRBV7-8 and TRBJ1-1, with 7 bases aligning to TRBD1. The CDR3 loop is CASSAQGTNTEAFF. The DNA of the CDR3 is TGTGCCAGCAGCGCACAGGGGACGAACACTGAAGCTTTCTTT.